The 30 T cell receptor beta chains in this list originate from one sample, sequenced in a study of T cells after yellow fever vaccination. Each CDR3 protein is one row after TCRdb ran MiXCR on the 5' RACE reads. The sample comprises 110,000 to 150,000 distinct CDR3 sequences, about 6.2% of which are singletons, and over 0.55% rests with the top ten. Here the sequenced sample was CD4+ T cells sorted from PBMCs, taken 10 days after the yellow fever booster vaccination. All receptors derive from a man aged 25 to 45 who received the YFV17D yellow fever vaccine.

This clonotype appeared many times. This sequence joins TRBV28 and TRBJ2-7, with a tentative D call TRBD1 (5 bases). CDR3 length: 14 residues. V lost 7 bases and J 2 bases, leaving 15 bases between the germline ends. The germline CDR1 and CDR2 sequences are MDHEN and SYDVKM. The CDR3 DNA reads TGTGCCAGCACGGCAGGGCCCCCCGCCTACGAGCAGTACTTC. As protein: CASTAGPPAYEQYF.

This clonotype occurred many times. The chain joins TRBV4-3 to TRBJ2-1; the D is unclear. This CDR3 is 14 amino acids long. With 0 bases removed from V and 8 bases from J, the gap between germline ends came to 11 bases. Germline lookup yields CDR1 LGHNA and CDR2 YSLEER. CDR3: CASSQDGLSHEQFF. Written as DNA, the CDR3 is TGCGCCAGCAGCCAAGACGGGCTTTCACATGAGCAGTTCTTC.

Details on this clonotype: Just one base apart from a much larger clone, this may be a read error. The chain is built from TRBV28 and TRBJ1-2, with unresolved D. Germline assignment: CDR1 MDHEN and CDR2 SYDVKM. This CDR3 comprises 12 residues. The ends were cut back, 3 bases at V and 6 bases at J, with 8 bases in the middle. This CDR3 reads CASSFTVHGYTF. In DNA form, the CDR3 reads TGTGCCAGCAGTTTTACTGTGCATGGCTACACCTTC.

The sample holds many counts of this clonotype. This chain connects TRBV5-1 to TRBJ2-6, with D unclear. Germline V CDR1 and CDR2: SGHRS, YFSETQ. The V end was cut by 4 bases, the J end by 2 bases, with 10 bases between. The CDR3 is 15 amino acids. The CDR3 here is CASSLLDPGANVLTF. Written as DNA, the CDR3 is TGCGCCAGCAGCCTCCTAGATCCTGGGGCCAACGTCCTGACTTTC.

This clonotype was recorded a few times. The chain recombines TRBV20-1 with TRBJ2-2; D not certain. V lost 1 base, J lost 0 bases, and 12 bases lay in between. This CDR3 has 16 amino acids. Germline-derived CDR1 and CDR2 are DFQATT and SNEGSKA (reference sequence). In nucleotides, the CDR3 is TGCAGTGCTAGAGGGCTCCGGCAAGCGAACACCGGGGAGCTGTTTTTT. Translation gives CSARGLRQANTGELFF.

This clonotype was seen ten or more times. The CDR3, as DNA: TGCGCCAGCAGCATTGGACATCCCACCGGGGAGCTGTTTTTT. It yields the protein CASSIGHPTGELFF. The genes are TRBV5-1 and TRBJ2-2; tentatively, D is TRBD1 (5 bases). The germline V and J ends were trimmed by 4 bases and 4 bases, with 11 bases remaining between them. The CDR3 covers 14 residues. CDR1 and CDR2 (germline): SGHRS, YFSETQ.

This clonotype was seen a few times. The rearrangement joins TRBV7-2 to TRBJ2-3; 8 bases are shared with TRBD2. The V and J ends lost 5 bases and 6 bases, in that order; junction bases with no gene match: 7. The CDR3 has 14 amino acids. The V gene's germline CDR1 is SGHTA and CDR2 FQGNSA. CDR3 loop: CASSPHSGTDTQYF. The CDR3 bases are TGTGCCAGCAGCCCGCATAGCGGGACTGATACGCAGTATTTT.

This clonotype was detected ten times or more. The CDR3 DNA reads TGTGCCAGCAGTTTAAAATCCAACGAGCAGTACTTC. Its translation: CASSLKSNEQYF. V and J are TRBV12-3 or TRBV12-4 and TRBJ2-7, with D unclear. The ends were cut back, 2 bases at V and 5 bases at J, with 7 bases in the middle. The length of the CDR3 is 12 residues.

This clonotype was found many times. This chain joins TRBV21-1 and TRBJ1-3; the table's D call, TRBD1, has no DNA check behind it. TRBV21-1 is a pseudogene locus. The CDR3 length is 16 residues. CDR3 coding DNA: TGTGCCAGCAGCACGGAAAGGGACAGCTCTGGAAACACCATATATTTT. Its translation: CASSTERDSSGNTIYF.

This clonotype was observed many times. This chain links TRBV5-1 with TRBJ2-1; D is undetermined. The CDR3 is 16 residues long. Germline values: CDR1 SGHRS, CDR2 YFSETQ. The V gene lost 4 bases and the J gene lost 6 bases, with 20 bases spanning the gap. The chain's CDR3 is CASSEIRHYSSNEQFF. The DNA for the CDR3 is TGCGCCAGCAGCGAAATCCGGCACTACTCTTCCAATGAGCAGTTCTTC.

This clonotype was seen at least ten times. The J gene is TRBJ1-2, the V gene TRBV3-1; TRBD1 aligns across 9 bases. This CDR3 is 17 amino acids long. Germline V gives CDR1 LGHDT, CDR2 YNNKEL (reference sequence). V shed 1 base, J shed 0 bases, and the junction held 6 bases outside the gene matches. The CDR3 sequence is CASSQGGTGNANYGYTF. CDR3 nucleotides: TGTGCCAGCAGCCAAGGAGGGACAGGGAACGCTAACTATGGCTACACCTTC.

To note about this clonotype: A much larger clone lies a single base off, so this may be a read error. The chain links TRBV6-1 to TRBJ2-7, with TRBD2 matching 12 bases. The CDR3 spans 16 residues. V shed 5 bases and J 3 bases; nucleotides not matched to a gene: 8. The germline V gene has CDR1 MNHNS and CDR2 SASEGT. This chain's CDR3 is CASSLLTLAGGYEQYF. CDR3 DNA: TGTGCCAGCAGTCTCCTTACACTAGCGGGGGGCTACGAGCAGTACTTC.

This clonotype was picked up many times. The gene calls are TRBV7-2 and TRBJ2-7; TRBD2 agrees at 9 bases. The CDR3 loop spans 16 amino acids. CDR1 is SGHTA and CDR2 is FQGNSA in the germline V gene. Trimming cost V 5 bases and J 2 bases; bases outside gene matches: 10. CDR3 DNA: TGTGCCAGCAGCCCCTCTAGCGGGATTCGCGCCTACGAGCAGTACTTC. This encodes CASSPSSGIRAYEQYF.

In its sample, this clonotype was seen many times. J is TRBJ1-2 and V is TRBV24-1; no clear D. This CDR3 has 16 residues. Deletions cut 5 bases from V and 2 bases from J, with 17 bases between. Germline V gene sequence: CDR1 KGHDR, CDR2 SFDVKD. Here the CDR3 DNA reads TGTGCCACCAGTGTCCCGGACGGCTCCGGAAACTATGGCTACACCTTC. Translation gives CATSVPDGSGNYGYTF.

In its sample, this clonotype was seen many times. The chain carries TRBV4-3 and TRBJ2-7; no clear D gene. This CDR3 spans 14 amino acids. V was trimmed by 1 base and J by 2 bases, leaving 9 bases between them. In germline, CDR1 is LGHNA, CDR2 YSLEER. CDR3 sequence: CASSQGWKAYEQYF. DNA of the CDR3: TGCGCCAGCAGCCAAGGCTGGAAAGCCTACGAGCAGTACTTC.

This clonotype was counted a few times. The rearrangement joins TRBV25-1 to TRBJ2-3, with TRBD2 as a possible D gene (6 bases). V was trimmed by 1 base and J by 7 bases, leaving 15 bases between them. The CDR3 is 15 amino acids. Germline values: CDR1 MGHDK, CDR2 SYGVNS. The CDR3 sequence: CASSELHAGTYTQYF. CDR3 sequence (DNA): TGTGCCAGCAGTGAATTACATGCGGGGACGTATACGCAGTATTTT. The full variable domain, its missing parts supplied by reference TRBV25-1 and TRBJ2-3, is EADIYQTPRYLVIGTGKKITLECSQTMGHDKMYWYQQDPGMELHLIHYSYGVNSTEKGDLSSESTVSRIRTEHFPLTLESARPSHTSQYLCASSELHAGTYTQYFGPGTRLTVL.

This clonotype came up many times. The chain is built from TRBV20-1 and TRBJ2-1; D tentatively reads TRBD1 or TRBD2 (5 bases each). Germline lookup yields CDR1 DFQATT and CDR2 SNEGSKA (reference sequence). This CDR3 is 11 amino acids long. Trimming left V 6 bases short and J 15 bases short, with 18 bases between. CDR3 sequence (DNA): TGCAGTGCGTTCCGGGACCAGGCGCCGTTCTTC. Its protein is CSAFRDQAPFF.

In its sample, this clonotype was seen many times. This chain uses TRBV20-1 with TRBJ1-3; no clear D. Trimming cost V 0 bases and J 4 bases, with 13 bases left between them. The CDR3 has 15 residues. In germline, CDR1 is DFQATT, CDR2 SNEGSKA (reference sequence). The CDR3 nucleotides are TGCAGTGCTAGAGATCCCAGGCCGGGGGGAAACACCATATATTTT. Amino acid sequence: CSARDPRPGGNTIYF.

This clonotype has ten or more counts. The chain carries TRBV6-5 and TRBJ2-7; a possible D gene is TRBD2 (5 bases). This CDR3 region has 13 residues. Trimming cost V 4 bases and J 6 bases, with 13 bases left between them. Germline lookup yields CDR1 MNHEY and CDR2 SVGAGI. This chain's CDR3 is CASSLGSESEQYF. Here the CDR3 DNA reads TGTGCCAGCAGTTTAGGGAGTGAGAGCGAGCAGTACTTC.

The sample holds many counts of this clonotype. The chain is built from TRBV12-3 or TRBV12-4 and TRBJ2-7, with 8 bases matching TRBD2. V shed 5 bases and J 7 bases; nucleotides not matched to a gene: 10. This CDR3 region has 14 residues. CDR3 sequence reads: CASSTRSGGREQYF. CDR3 bases: TGTGCCAGCAGTACCCGGTCGGGGGGGCGGGAGCAGTACTTC.

This clonotype has ten or more counts. V usage is TRBV24-1 and J usage is TRBJ2-1; TRBD2 is a possible D gene (7 bases). Germline-derived CDR1 and CDR2 are KGHDR and SFDVKD. CDR3 size: 15 residues. Trimming took 3 bases from V and 10 from J, leaving 18 bases between them. CDR3 DNA: TGTGCCACCAGTGATCCCCGCGGGGGCCCGGAGGAGCAGTTCTTC. Encoded protein: CATSDPRGGPEEQFF.

In this sample, this clonotype turned up many times. The chain combines TRBV12-3 or TRBV12-4 with TRBJ1-1; D may be TRBD1 (6 bases). V was trimmed by 4 bases and J by 2 bases, leaving 14 bases between them. The CDR3 totals 15 residues. The CDR3 here is CASSSRDTPNTEAFF. Written as DNA, the CDR3 is TGTGCCAGCAGTTCCCGGGACACTCCAAACACTGAAGCTTTCTTT.

This chain joins TRBV6-5 and TRBJ1-2; no definite D call. The CDR3 loop spans 12 amino acids. V was clipped by 1 base and J by 6 bases, with 6 bases between them. The germline V gene encodes CDR1 MNHEY and CDR2 SVGAGI. CDR3 region: CASSYWRDGYTF. In DNA form, the CDR3 reads TGTGCCAGCAGTTACTGGAGGGATGGCTACACCTTC.

This clonotype occurred many times. J is TRBJ2-3 and V is TRBV18; D gene uncertain. The CDR3 consists of 14 residues. V was clipped by 0 bases and J by 0 bases, with 4 bases between them. Germline loops: CDR1 KGHSH, CDR2 LQKENI. This CDR3 reads CASSPPDSTDTQYF. The DNA for the CDR3 is TGTGCCAGCTCACCACCGGACAGCACAGATACGCAGTATTTT. Combining the CDR3 with reference TRBV18 and TRBJ2-3 gives the whole variable domain NAGVMQNPRHLVRRRGQEARLRCSPMKGHSHVYWYRQLPEEGLKFMVYLQKENIIDESGMPKERFSAEFPKEGPSILRIQQVVRGDSAAYFCASSPPDSTDTQYFGPGTRLTVL.

There are many counts of this clonotype. The CDR3 loop reads CSARSNSGSSYTQYF. CDR3 nucleotides: TGCAGTGCTAGGTCTAATAGCGGGAGTTCCTATACGCAGTATTTT. V gene TRBV20-1 combines with J gene TRBJ2-3, with 9 bases identical to TRBD2. The CDR3 loop spans 15 amino acids. The germline V gene encodes CDR1 DFQATT and CDR2 SNEGSKA (reference sequence). J lost 7 bases, V lost 3 bases, and 11 bases had no gene match.

This clonotype has at least ten counts. The rearrangement joins TRBV5-1 to TRBJ2-3; D call uncertain. This CDR3 has 12 amino acids. V gave up 7 bases and J gave up 4 bases, with 10 bases separating them. CDR1 and CDR2 (germline): SGHRS, YFSETQ. CDR3 bases: TGCGCCAGCGGAACTTTGGCAGATACGCAGTATTTT. It translates to CASGTLADTQYF.

This clonotype was seen at least ten times. The gene calls are TRBV4-2 and TRBJ2-2, with 7 bases that match TRBD2. Trimming removed 1 base from V and 6 bases from J; junction bases left unmatched: 5. Per the germline V gene, CDR1 is LGHNA and CDR2 is YNFKEQ. The CDR3 sequence is 15 residues long. CDR3 loop: CASSQARAGSGELFF. In DNA, the CDR3 is TGTGCCAGCAGCCAAGCTCGAGCGGGATCCGGGGAGCTGTTTTTT.

This clonotype was detected many times. The V gene is TRBV6-2 or TRBV6-3, the J gene TRBJ2-7; 7 nucleotides align to TRBD2. This CDR3 has 15 amino acids. CDR1 MNHEY and CDR2 SVGEGT come from the germline V gene. Trimming took 6 bases from V and 2 from J; bases not matched to a gene: 10. CDR3 nucleotide sequence: TGTGCCAGCAGATATCTAGCGGAGGCCACCTACGAGCAGTACTTC. This sequence encodes CASRYLAEATYEQYF.

In its sample, this clonotype was seen many times. The V call is TRBV6-5, the J call TRBJ2-7; 7 positions match TRBD2. CDR1 and CDR2 from the germline V gene are MNHEY and SVGAGI. This CDR3 region has 15 residues. Trimming removed 0 bases from V and 5 bases from J; junction bases left unmatched: 7. CDR3 DNA: TGTGCCAGCAGTTACTCGCAGCGGGAATACAACGAGCAGTACTTC. It is translated as CASSYSQREYNEQYF.

This clonotype was detected ten times or more. J is TRBJ2-1 and V is TRBV7-8, with 12 bases that match TRBD2. Germline values: CDR1 SGHVS, CDR2 FQNEAQ. V shed 4 bases and J 0 bases; nucleotides not matched to a gene: 13. The CDR3 is made up of 20 amino acids. This CDR3 is CASSYRLAGDLPLSYNEQFF. For the CDR3, the DNA is TGTGCCAGCAGCTACCGACTAGCGGGAGACCTACCCCTCTCCTACAATGAGCAGTTCTTC.